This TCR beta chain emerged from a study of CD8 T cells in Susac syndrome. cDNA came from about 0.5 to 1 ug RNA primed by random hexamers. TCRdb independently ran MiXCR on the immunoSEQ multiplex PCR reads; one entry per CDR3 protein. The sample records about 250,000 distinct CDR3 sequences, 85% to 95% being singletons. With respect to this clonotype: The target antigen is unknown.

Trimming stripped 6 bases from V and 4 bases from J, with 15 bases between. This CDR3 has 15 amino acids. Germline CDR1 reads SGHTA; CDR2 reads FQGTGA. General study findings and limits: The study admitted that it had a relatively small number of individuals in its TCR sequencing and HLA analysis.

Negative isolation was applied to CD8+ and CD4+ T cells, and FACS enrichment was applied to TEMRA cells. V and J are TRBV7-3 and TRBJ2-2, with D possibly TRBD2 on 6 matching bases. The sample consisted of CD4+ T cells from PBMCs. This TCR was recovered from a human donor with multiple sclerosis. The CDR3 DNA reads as TGTGCCAGCAGACTCGGAGGGACTTCCACCGGGGAGCTGTTTTTT. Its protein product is CASRLGGTSTGELFF.